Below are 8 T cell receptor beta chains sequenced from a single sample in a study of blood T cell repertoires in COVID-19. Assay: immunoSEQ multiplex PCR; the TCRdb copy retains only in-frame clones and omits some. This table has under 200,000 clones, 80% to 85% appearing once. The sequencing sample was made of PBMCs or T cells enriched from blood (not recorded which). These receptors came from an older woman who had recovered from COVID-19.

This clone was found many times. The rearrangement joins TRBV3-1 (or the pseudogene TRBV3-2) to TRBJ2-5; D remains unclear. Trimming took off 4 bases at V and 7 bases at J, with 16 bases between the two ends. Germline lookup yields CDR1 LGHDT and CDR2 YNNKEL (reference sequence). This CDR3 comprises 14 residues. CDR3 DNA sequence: TGTGCCAGCAGCCTCTCAGTTGGCCCTCCGACCCAGTACTTC. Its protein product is CASSLSVGPPTQYF.

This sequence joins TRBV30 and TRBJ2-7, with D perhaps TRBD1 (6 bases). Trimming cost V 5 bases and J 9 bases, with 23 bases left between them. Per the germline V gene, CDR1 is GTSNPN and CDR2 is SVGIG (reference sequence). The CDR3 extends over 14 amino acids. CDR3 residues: CAWGGSGETEWQYF. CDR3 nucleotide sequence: TGTGCCTGGGGGGGCTCAGGGGAGACCGAGTGGCAGTACTTC.

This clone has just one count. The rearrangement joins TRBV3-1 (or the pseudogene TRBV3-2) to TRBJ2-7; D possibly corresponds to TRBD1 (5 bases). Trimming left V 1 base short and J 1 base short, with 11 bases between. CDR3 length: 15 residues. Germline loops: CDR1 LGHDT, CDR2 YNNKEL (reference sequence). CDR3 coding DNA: TGTGCCAGCAGCCAAGGATGGCAGGGTTCCTACGAGCAGTACTTC. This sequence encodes CASSQGWQGSYEQYF.

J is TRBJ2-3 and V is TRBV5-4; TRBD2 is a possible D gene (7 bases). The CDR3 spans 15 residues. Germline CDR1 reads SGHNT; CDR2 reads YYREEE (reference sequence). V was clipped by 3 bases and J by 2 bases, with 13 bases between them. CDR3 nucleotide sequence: TGTGCCAGCAGCTCCAACAGGGACTACACAGATACGCAGTATTTT. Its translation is CASSSNRDYTDTQYF. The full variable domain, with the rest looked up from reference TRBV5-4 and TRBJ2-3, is ETGVTQSPTHLIKTRGQQVTLRCSSQSGHNTVSWYQQALGQGPQFIFQYYREEENGRGNFPPRFSGLQFPNYSSELNVNALELDDSALYLCASSSNRDYTDTQYFGPGTRLTVL.

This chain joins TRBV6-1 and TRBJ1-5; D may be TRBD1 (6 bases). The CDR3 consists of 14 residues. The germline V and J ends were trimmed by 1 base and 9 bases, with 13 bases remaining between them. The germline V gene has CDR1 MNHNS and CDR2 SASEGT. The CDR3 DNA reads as TGTGCCAGCAGTGAAGGGACCAGGGACACGCCCCAGCATTTT. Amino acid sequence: CASSEGTRDTPQHF.

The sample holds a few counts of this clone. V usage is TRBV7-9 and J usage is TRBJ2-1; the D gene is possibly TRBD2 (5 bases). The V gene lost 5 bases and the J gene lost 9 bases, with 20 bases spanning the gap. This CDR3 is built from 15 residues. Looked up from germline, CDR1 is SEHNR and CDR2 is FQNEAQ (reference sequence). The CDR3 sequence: CASSRPWERMGEQFF. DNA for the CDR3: TGTGCCAGCAGCCGCCCCTGGGAGAGGATGGGTGAGCAGTTCTTC.

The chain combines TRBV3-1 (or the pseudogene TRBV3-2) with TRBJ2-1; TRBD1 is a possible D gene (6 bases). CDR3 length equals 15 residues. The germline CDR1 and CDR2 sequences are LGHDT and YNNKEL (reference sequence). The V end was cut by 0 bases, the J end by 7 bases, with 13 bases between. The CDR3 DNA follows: TGTGCCAGCAGCCAAGATCCAGGGGCATGGAATGAGCAGTTCTTC. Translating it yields CASSQDPGAWNEQFF.

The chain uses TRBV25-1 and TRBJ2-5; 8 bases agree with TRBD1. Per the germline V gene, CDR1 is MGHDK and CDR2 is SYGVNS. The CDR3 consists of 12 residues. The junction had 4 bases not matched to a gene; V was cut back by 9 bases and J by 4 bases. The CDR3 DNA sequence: TGTGCCAGTGGACAGGGCATAGAGACCCAGTACTTC. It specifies CASGQGIETQYF.